A selection of T cell receptor beta chains follows, all from one sample in a study of spatial heterogeneity in lung cancer. TCRdb re-analysed the 5' RACE reads in MiXCR, keeping a single row per CDR3 protein. This sample has 8,300 or so distinct CDR3 sequences, with roughly 5% found just once. This specimen consisted of lung tumor tissue, obtained at surgery. The receptors shown here come from a female donor with early-stage non-small cell lung cancer. The CDR3 runs from the conserved cysteine through the conserved F or W. A D gene is named only where the DNA matches it firmly. Only some rows state a clone size, as once, few, many or a class for expanded clones.

V	size	D	J	CDR3	DNA
TRBV20-1	NA	TRBD1	TRBJ1-1	CSADIGDSETEAFF	TGCAGTGCTGATATAGGGGACAGCGAGACTGAAGCTTTCTTT
TRBV5-1	medium-sized	NA	TRBJ2-7	CASSLQFPDEQYF	TGCGCCAGCAGCTTGCAGTTTCCCGACGAGCAGTACTTC
TRBV3-1	few	NA	TRBJ2-4	CASTGTLAKNIQYF	TGTGCCAGCACCGGGACTTTAGCCAAAAACATTCAGTACTTC
TRBV11-2	many	TRBD2	TRBJ2-1	CASSLMAGAYNEQFF	TGTGCCAGCAGCTTAATGGCGGGAGCTTACAATGAGCAGTTCTTC
TRBV12-3/TRBV12-4	many	TRBD1	TRBJ1-2	CASSPRGRGKGYTF	TGTGCCAGCAGTCCCAGGGGGCGCGGGAAAGGCTACACCTTC
TRBV12-3/TRBV12-4	many	TRBD2	TRBJ2-7	CASSPLAGGYEQYF	TGTGCCAGCAGCCCACTAGCGGGAGGTTACGAGCAGTACTTC
TRBV18	many	NA	TRBJ1-1	CASSPQGLEAFF	TGTGCCAGCTCGCCTCAGGGGTTAGAAGCTTTCTTT
TRBV7-8	many	TRBD2	TRBJ2-2	CASSSSGRVAGELFF	TGTGCCAGCAGCTCGAGCGGGAGAGTGGCCGGGGAGCTGTTTTTT
TRBV6-5	many	NA	TRBJ2-5	CASSYRGGEGAETQYF	TGTGCCAGCAGTTATCGGGGCGGGGAAGGGGCAGAGACCCAGTACTTC
TRBV5-5	many	NA	TRBJ1-1	CASSLTSLSVEAFF	TGTGCCAGCAGCTTGACAAGCCTTAGCGTGGAAGCTTTCTTT
TRBV15	few	NA	TRBJ1-5	CATSRTGRDRPQHF	TGTGCCACCAGCAGGACCGGGAGGGATCGGCCCCAGCATTTT
TRBV5-1	many	NA	TRBJ1-2	CASSQADYGYTF	TGCGCCAGCAGCCAGGCTGACTATGGCTACACCTTC
TRBV4-2	medium-sized	TRBD2	TRBJ2-1	CASSQSQREWNEQFF	TGTGCCAGCAGCCAATCCCAGCGGGAGTGGAATGAGCAGTTCTTC
TRBV19	medium-sized	NA	TRBJ2-1	CASSIRAEQFF	TGTGCCAGTAGTATCCGGGCCGAGCAGTTCTTC
TRBV20-1	many	TRBD2	TRBJ2-7	CSAQTQRAGEYEQYF	TGCAGTGCACAAACCCAAAGGGCGGGAGAGTACGAGCAGTACTTC
TRBV5-1	medium-sized	NA	TRBJ1-5	CASSLAGTSNQPQHF	TGCGCCAGCAGCTTGGCCGGGACCAGTAATCAGCCCCAGCATTTT
TRBV6-5	many	NA	TRBJ1-2	CASSSVATVISYGYTF	TGTGCCAGCAGTTCGGTCGCGACAGTCATTTCCTATGGCTACACCTTC
TRBV20-1	many	NA	TRBJ2-5	CSASKTSQETQYF	TGCAGTGCTAGCAAGACTAGCCAAGAGACCCAGTACTTC
TRBV24-1	many	NA	TRBJ2-1	CATSDPYNEQFF	TGTGCCACCAGTGATCCCTACAATGAGCAGTTCTTC
TRBV29-1	many	NA	TRBJ1-1	CSVDILNTEAFF	TGCAGCGTCGACATTTTGAACACTGAAGCTTTCTTT
TRBV7-9	many	NA	TRBJ1-1	CASSFPGDTEAFF	TGTGCCAGCAGCTTCCCCGGAGATACTGAAGCTTTCTTT
TRBV29-1	many	NA	TRBJ2-1	CSVQFRDGEQFF	TGCAGCGTCCAATTCAGGGACGGTGAGCAGTTCTTC
TRBV6-5	many	NA	TRBJ2-5	CASSYQGLGEETQYF	TGTGCCAGCAGTTACCAGGGGCTGGGGGAAGAGACCCAGTACTTC
TRBV7-9	many	NA	TRBJ1-2	CASSLVEIRGYTF	TGTGCCAGCAGCTTAGTAGAGATTCGTGGCTACACCTTC
TRBV29-1	many	NA	TRBJ2-5	CSVRRTVQETQYF	TGCAGCGTTCGGAGGACAGTCCAAGAGACCCAGTACTTC
TRBV6-2/TRBV6-3	many	NA	TRBJ1-4	CASSPIGQFYEKLFF	TGTGCCAGCAGTCCCATCGGACAGTTTTATGAAAAACTGTTTTTT
TRBV24-1	many	NA	TRBJ2-5	CATSDGGRGWETQYF	TGTGCCACCAGTGATGGGGGCAGGGGATGGGAGACCCAGTACTTC
TRBV11-2	many	NA	TRBJ2-3	CASSLVGADTQYF	TGTGCCAGCAGCTTAGTCGGGGCAGATACGCAGTATTTT
TRBV10-2	many	TRBD1	TRBJ1-2	CASVSLKGDRLFYGYTF	TGCGCCAGCGTGTCTCTTAAGGGGGACAGACTTTTCTATGGCTACACCTTC
TRBV5-1	many	NA	TRBJ1-1	CASSLGVNTEAFF	TGCGCCAGCAGCTTGGGGGTGAACACTGAAGCTTTCTTT
TRBV20-1	medium-sized	NA	TRBJ2-6	CSARDIKTASLAGANVLTF	TGCAGTGCTAGAGATATTAAAACGGCCAGTCTGGCTGGGGCCAACGTCCTGACTTTC
TRBV20-1	many	TRBD1	TRBJ1-5	CSARERNKDRGPAYSNQPQHF	TGCAGTGCTAGAGAAAGAAATAAGGACAGGGGTCCAGCTTATAGCAATCAGCCCCAGCATTTT
TRBV5-5	NA	NA	TRBJ2-5	CASMRVQETQYF	TGTGCCAGCATGAGAGTCCAAGAGACCCAGTACTTC
TRBV28	many	NA	TRBJ2-5	CASGLTHGGTQYF	TGTGCCAGCGGATTAACACACGGTGGTACCCAGTACTTC
TRBV24-1	medium-sized	NA	TRBJ2-1	CATSDSRHGEQFF	TGTGCCACCAGTGATTCCCGCCATGGTGAGCAGTTCTTC
TRBV9	many	NA	TRBJ2-1	CASTPGGDYNEQFF	TGTGCCAGCACCCCTGGGGGAGACTACAATGAGCAGTTCTTC
TRBV14	many	TRBD1	TRBJ2-2	CASSQESGGGPGELFF	TGTGCCAGCAGCCAAGAATCAGGGGGCGGGCCCGGGGAGCTGTTTTTT
TRBV6-1	NA	NA	TRBJ2-7	CASSEGTGDEQYF	TGTGCCAGCAGTGAGGGGACTGGTGACGAGCAGTACTTC
TRBV6-1	many	NA	TRBJ1-3	CASKSRSGNTIYF	TGTGCCAGCAAATCACGATCTGGAAACACCATATATTTT
TRBV10-3	few	TRBD1	TRBJ2-4	CAISGSGTGGANIQYF	TGTGCCATCAGTGGATCCGGGACAGGGGGTGCGAACATTCAGTACTTC
TRBV11-2	few	NA	TRBJ2-1	CASSFLPDNEQFF	TGTGCCAGCAGCTTTCTTCCCGACAATGAGCAGTTCTTC
TRBV5-1	many	TRBD2	TRBJ2-3	CASSSAGGGSTDTQYF	TGCGCCAGCAGCTCGGCGGGAGGTGGTAGCACAGATACGCAGTATTTT
TRBV28	many	TRBD1	TRBJ2-1	CASSPGPDRDEQFF	TGTGCCAGCAGTCCCGGACCAGACAGGGATGAGCAGTTCTTC
TRBV5-6	medium-sized	NA	TRBJ1-4	CASSFSRLANEKLFF	TGTGCCAGCAGCTTTAGTAGGTTGGCTAATGAAAAACTGTTTTTT
TRBV6-5	many	TRBD2	TRBJ2-7	CASTPPGGYEQYF	TGTGCCAGCACCCCCCCGGGAGGGTACGAGCAGTACTTC